This T cell receptor (beta chain) was sequenced for a study of T-cell memory formation after mild COVID-19. About this clonotype itself: Its antigen is not known.

The CDR3 runs to 11 residues. Germline V gene sequence: CDR1 SEHNR, CDR2 FQNEAQ (reference sequence). V lost 9 bases, J lost 7 bases, and 5 bases stayed unmatched. General study results and limits: Researchers could not confirm that second-wave clones peaking on day 37 targeted SARS-CoV-2.

TCRdb called the 5' RACE reads again in MiXCR, with one record for every CDR3 protein. This sample has around 300,000 distinct CDR3 sequences, with approximately 13% found just once. The chain employs TRBV7-9 and TRBJ1-1; 7 positions agree with TRBD1. This sequence was found in a man younger than 30 who had mild COVID-19 (a few samples of this study predate the infection). Cell type and time point are not known. Sequencing input: PBMCs or a T cell subset sorted from them (not recorded which). CDR3 amino acids: CASDREGEAFF. Here the CDR3 DNA reads TGTGCCAGTGACAGGGAAGGTGAAGCTTTCTTT. The full variable domain, in which reference TRBV7-9 and TRBJ1-1 provide the parts outside the CDR3, is DTGVSQNPRHKITKRGQNVTFRCDPISEHNRLYWYRQTLGQGPEFLTYFQNEAQLEKSRLLSDRFSAERPKGSFSTLEIQRTEQGDSAMYLCASDREGEAFFGQGTRLTVV.